This T cell receptor (beta chain) stems from a study of siplizumab effects on memory and regulatory T cells. Study-level results: Siplizumab significantly reduced alloreactive sequences traceable to unstimulated CD4+ memory cells.

Turning to this clone: Its antigen is unknown.

Assays examined 95,000 to 100,000 TCR templates per sample. Some clones are missing from TCRdb's copy, which holds only in-frame ones; the method was immunoSEQ multiplex PCR. The table shows about 72,000 clones, with under 95% occurring only once. The V gene end was trimmed by 5 bases and the J gene end by 5 bases; junction bases not matched to a gene: 12. The CDR3 length is 16 residues. Germline CDR1 SEHNR, CDR2 FQNEAQ (reference sequence). The origin of this receptor is a human donor in good health. V usage is TRBV7-9 and J usage is TRBJ2-5; 9 nucleotides line up with TRBD1. The sample taken for sequencing was CD8+ T cells sorted from blood. DNA for the CDR3: TGTGCCAGCAGCCGGACAGGGGCCGATAGGGGGGAGACCCAGTACTTC. It codes for CASSRTGADRGETQYF.